The 31 T cell receptor beta chains below all came from one sample that was sequenced in a study of PD-1 blockade in mismatch repair-deficient tumors. Sequenced by immunoSEQ multiplex PCR; TCRdb stores in-frame clones only, minus some. The table has approximately 110,000 clones, over 65% seen once. The sequenced sample was peripheral blood, obtained 60 weeks after starting pembrolizumab. These receptors all come from an adult with mismatch repair-deficient cancer.

In its sample, this clone was seen a few times. CDR3 nucleotides: TGTGCCAGCAGCTCCTCCGCCCTAGCGAGGGAGCAGTACTTC. This translates into CASSSSALAREQYF. The chain combines TRBV11-3 with TRBJ2-7, with D possibly being TRBD2 (6 bases). V lost 4 bases to trimming and J lost 7 bases, with 17 bases between them. This CDR3 is 14 amino acids long. The germline gives CDR1 SGHNT, CDR2 YENEEA. Full variable domain (remainder filled in from reference TRBV11-3 and TRBJ2-7): EAGVVQSPRYKIIEKKQPVAFWCNPISGHNTLYWYLQNLGQGPELLIRYENEEAVDDSQLPKDRFSAERLKGVDSTLKIQPAELGDSAVYLCASSSSALAREQYFGPGTRLTVT.

CDR3 coding DNA: TGTGCCAGCAGCGTAGGACAGGGAAGCAATCAGCCCCAGCATTTT. Residues: CASSVGQGSNQPQHF. The genes are TRBV9 and TRBJ1-5; TRBD1 agrees at 7 bases. Germline CDR1 SGDLS, CDR2 YYNGEE. The CDR3 sequence is 15 residues long. The J segment lost 1 base and the V segment lost 0 bases, leaving 1 base of the junction unmatched.

The chain carries TRBV6-1 and TRBJ2-1; 8 bases map to TRBD1. The CDR3 contains 14 residues. CDR1 and CDR2 (germline): MNHNS, SASEGT. V was clipped by 1 base and J by 7 bases; unmatched bases: 3. CDR3 sequence reads: CASSEGTGKNEQFF. The CDR3 DNA is TGTGCCAGCAGTGAAGGGACAGGGAAGAATGAGCAGTTCTTC.

The chain links TRBV27 to TRBJ2-3; 7 nucleotides line up with TRBD2. J lost 4 bases, V lost 8 bases, and 6 bases had no gene match. CDR1 is MNHEY, CDR2 SMNVEV, per germline (reference sequence). The CDR3 contains 13 residues. The DNA of the CDR3 is TGTGCCAGCCGCTTGGGGGGGTCAGATACGCAGTATTTT. This sequence encodes CASRLGGSDTQYF.

This chain connects TRBV6-6 to TRBJ1-1; D possibly corresponds to TRBD1 (5 bases). V was trimmed by 5 bases and J by 9 bases, leaving 19 bases between them. Germline V CDR1 and CDR2: MNHNY, SVGAGI (reference sequence). CDR3 length: 14 amino acids. CDR3 sequence (DNA): TGTGCCAGCAGTCAACCGGGGGACCGAGGGAAAGCTTTCTTT. It specifies CASSQPGDRGKAFF.

V and J are TRBV27 and TRBJ2-1; 9 positions agree with TRBD2. The V gene's germline CDR1 is MNHEY and CDR2 SMNVEV (reference sequence). The CDR3 spans 17 residues. Trimming cost V 5 bases and J 9 bases; bases outside gene matches: 17. CDR3 region: CASSLSRRLAVQGEQFF. Written as DNA, the CDR3 is TGTGCCAGCAGTCTCTCCCGCAGACTAGCGGTACAAGGTGAGCAGTTCTTC.

The chain has TRBV18 and TRBJ2-7, with no clear D. CDR3 length: 11 amino acids. Germline CDR1 is KGHSH and CDR2 is LQKENI. V was pared by 8 bases and J by 0 bases, with 5 bases between. Here the CDR3 reads CASLSSYEQYF. For the CDR3, the DNA is TGTGCCAGCCTCAGCTCCTACGAGCAGTACTTC. Looking up the rest from reference TRBV18 and TRBJ2-7 gives the full variable domain: NAGVMQNPRHLVRRRGQEARLRCSPMKGHSHVYWYRQLPEEGLKFMVYLQKENIIDESGMPKERFSAEFPKEGPSILRIQQVVRGDSAAYFCASLSSYEQYFGPGTRLTVT.

The chain has TRBV6-1 and TRBJ2-3; D is perhaps TRBD1 or TRBD2 (7 bases each). In germline, CDR1 is MNHNS, CDR2 SASEGT. There are 14 residues in the CDR3. V was cut by 6 bases and J by 2 bases, with 12 bases left in between. The CDR3 protein is CASRAGQFTDTQYF. In nucleotides, the CDR3 is TGTGCCAGCAGAGCGGGACAGTTCACAGATACGCAGTATTTT.

This chain connects TRBV5-4 to TRBJ2-7, with D unclear. CDR3 length equals 13 residues. V was cut by 5 bases and J by 0 bases, with 9 bases left in between. Per germline, CDR1 SGHNT and CDR2 YYREEE (reference sequence). The CDR3 loop is CASSKETSYEQYF. DNA for the CDR3: TGTGCCAGCAGTAAGGAAACCTCCTACGAGCAGTACTTC.

The V and J genes are TRBV29-1 and TRBJ2-1; the match to TRBD2 covers 11 bases. The CDR3 length is 13 residues. CDR1 is SQVTM, CDR2 ANQGSEA, per germline. The J segment lost 5 bases and the V segment lost 7 bases, leaving 4 bases of the junction unmatched. CDR3 nucleotides: TGCAGCGCCGGGACTAGCGGTCACAATGAGCAGTTCTTC. Protein: CSAGTSGHNEQFF.

This rearrangement joins TRBV27 to TRBJ2-1; maybe TRBD1 (5 bases). V lost 8 bases and J 3 bases, leaving 14 bases between the germline ends. CDR1 is MNHEY, CDR2 SMNVEV, per germline (reference sequence). This CDR3 has 14 amino acids. The CDR3, as DNA: TGTGCCAGCGGCCTGGGGCCACTCTACAATGAGCAGTTCTTC. It yields the protein CASGLGPLYNEQFF.

The rearrangement uses TRBV7-3 and TRBJ2-1; 7 bases are a match to TRBD1. With V trimmed by 3 bases and J by 2 bases, 10 bases remained unmatched. CDR1 and CDR2 (germline): SGHTA, FQGTGA. The CDR3 consists of 17 residues. The CDR3 reads CASSFPGRTGTYNEQFF. The CDR3 nucleotides are TGTGCCAGCAGCTTCCCGGGGCGGACAGGAACCTACAATGAGCAGTTCTTC.

The chain joins TRBV10-3 to TRBJ2-5; a possible D gene is TRBD1 (6 bases). The CDR3 consists of 14 residues. Between the trimmed V and J ends, which lost 8 bases and 7 bases, there was a span of 20 bases. Per the germline V gene, CDR1 is ENHRY and CDR2 is SYGVKD. Here the CDR3 DNA reads TGTGCCATCGCCCGGGACACCCCAAGACGGACCCAGTACTTC. Encoded protein: CAIARDTPRRTQYF.

This chain connects TRBV5-1 to TRBJ2-5; 7 positions match TRBD2. J gave up 2 bases and V 4 bases, and 8 bases lay outside the gene matches. Germline V gene lookup returns CDR1 SGHRS and CDR2 YFSETQ. The CDR3 sequence is 15 residues long. The CDR3 region has the DNA TGCGCCAGCAGCGATCGGGGGACTAATCAAGAGACCCAGTACTTC. Its protein product is CASSDRGTNQETQYF.

This chain joins TRBV19 and TRBJ2-5, with 7 bases fitting TRBD1. The CDR3 runs to 17 residues. Losses at the gene ends were 3 bases for V and 2 bases for J; bases not matched to a gene: 12. Germline CDR1 reads LNHDA; CDR2 reads SQIVND (reference sequence). CDR3 nucleotides: TGTGCCAGTAGTATCCAACCCCTCCGACAGGGACAAGAGACCCAGTACTTC. It codes for CASSIQPLRQGQETQYF. The variable domain in full, with the rest retrieved from reference TRBV19 and TRBJ2-5, is DGGITQSPKYLFRKEGQNVTLSCEQNLNHDAMYWYRQDPGQGLRLIYYSQIVNDFQKGDIAEGYSVSREKKESFPLTVTSAQKNPTAFYLCASSIQPLRQGQETQYFGPGTRLLVL.

The chain uses TRBV6-5 and TRBJ2-7, with D possibly being TRBD2 (5 bases). V lost 6 bases to trimming and J lost 2 bases, with 14 bases between them. This CDR3 is 14 amino acids long. Germline-derived CDR1 and CDR2 are MNHEY and SVGAGI. In DNA form, the CDR3 reads TGTGCCAGCAGCCGGCCCGGGATCGCCTACGAGCAGTACTTC. Residues: CASSRPGIAYEQYF.

This rearrangement joins TRBV6-6 to TRBJ2-2; D remains unclear. The CDR3 contains 14 residues. V was trimmed by 8 bases and J by 4 bases, leaving 14 bases between them. CDR1 MNHNY and CDR2 SVGAGI come from the germline V gene (reference sequence). The CDR3 region is CASSYGLSTGELFF. In DNA form, the CDR3 reads TGTGCCAGCTCATACGGCTTGTCCACCGGGGAGCTGTTTTTT.

V gene TRBV5-6 combines with J gene TRBJ2-3; D gene unclear. V was trimmed by 4 bases and J by 2 bases, leaving 11 bases between them. CDR3 size: 14 residues. Germline lookup yields CDR1 SGHDT and CDR2 YYEEEE. The CDR3 spells CASSPDTYTDTQYF. The CDR3 DNA sequence: TGTGCCAGCAGCCCCGACACGTACACAGATACGCAGTATTTT.

The chain has TRBV19 and TRBJ2-3, with 7 bases matching TRBD1. This CDR3 is 14 amino acids long. Per germline, CDR1 LNHDA and CDR2 SQIVND (reference sequence). The V segment lost 5 bases and the J segment 4 bases; nucleotides outside the gene matches: 6. The CDR3 coding sequence is TGTGCCAGTAGTGTAGGGGGCTCGGCAGATACGCAGTATTTT. It codes for CASSVGGSADTQYF.

The J gene is TRBJ2-5, the V gene TRBV6-5, with D hard to call. In germline, CDR1 is MNHEY, CDR2 SVGAGI. The CDR3 loop spans 14 amino acids. With 0 bases removed from V and 6 bases from J, the gap between germline ends came to 11 bases. CDR3 loop: CASSYSTGLKTQYF. The CDR3 bases are TGTGCCAGCAGTTACTCGACCGGGTTGAAGACCCAGTACTTC.

This chain joins TRBV19 and TRBJ1-4; a possible D gene is TRBD1 (5 bases). From germline, CDR1 is LNHDA and CDR2 SQIVND (reference sequence). The CDR3 runs 14 residues. V gave up 6 bases and J gave up 6 bases, with 14 bases separating them. The CDR3 here is CASSSTGVDEKLFF. In nucleotides, the CDR3 is TGTGCCAGTAGCTCAACGGGGGTGGATGAAAAACTGTTTTTT.

This clone was observed a handful of times. The J gene is TRBJ2-1, the V gene TRBV19, with 7 bases identical to TRBD1. Trimming took 6 bases from V and 8 from J; bases not matched to a gene: 7. The V gene's germline CDR1 is LNHDA and CDR2 SQIVND (reference sequence). CDR3 length: 13 residues. The CDR3 DNA follows: TGTGCCAGTAGCCGACAGGGAACGGATGAGCAGTTCTTC. It translates to CASSRQGTDEQFF.

In its sample, this clone was seen many times. This chain links TRBV19 with TRBJ2-4; tentative D call: TRBD1 (6 bases). CDR1 is LNHDA, CDR2 SQIVND, per germline (reference sequence). The CDR3 sequence is 14 residues long. The V and J ends lost 4 bases and 2 bases respectively, with 9 bases between them. The CDR3 DNA sequence: TGTGCCAGTAGTAATCAGGGGACCAAAAACATTCAGTACTTC. As protein: CASSNQGTKNIQYF. Combining the CDR3 with reference TRBV19 and TRBJ2-4 gives the whole variable domain DGGITQSPKYLFRKEGQNVTLSCEQNLNHDAMYWYRQDPGQGLRLIYYSQIVNDFQKGDIAEGYSVSREKKESFPLTVTSAQKNPTAFYLCASSNQGTKNIQYFGAGTRLSVL.

The CDR3 DNA is TGTGCCACCAGCAGAGCCGGGGACAGGGTTGCTGGAAACACCATATATTTT. Its protein product is CATSRAGDRVAGNTIYF. This sequence joins TRBV15 and TRBJ1-3, with 9 bases matching TRBD1. The CDR3 runs to 17 residues. In germline, CDR1 is LNHNV, CDR2 YYDKDF (reference sequence). The V and J ends lost 1 base and 2 bases, in that order; junction bases with no gene match: 6.

This clone was seen only a few times. J is TRBJ1-2 and V is TRBV30, with D uncertain. This CDR3 has 12 amino acids. V was shortened by 1 base and J by 4 bases, with 7 bases between the two germline ends. CDR1 and CDR2 from the germline V gene are GTSNPN and SVGIG (reference sequence). The DNA for the CDR3 is TGTGCCTGGAGTGGCCAGATCTATGGCTACACCTTC. Translation gives CAWSGQIYGYTF.

The chain carries TRBV19 and TRBJ2-1; D is unclear. The CDR3 spans 12 residues. Deletions cut 8 bases from V and 5 bases from J, with 10 bases between. The germline CDR1 and CDR2 sequences are LNHDA and SQIVND (reference sequence). CDR3 region: CASCRPNNEQFF. CDR3 bases: TGTGCCAGTTGTCGACCCAACAATGAGCAGTTCTTC.

The chain joins TRBV5-8 to TRBJ2-3; D possibly uses TRBD1 or TRBD2 (5 bases each). Germline CDR1 and CDR2: SGHTS and YDEGEE. This CDR3 is 17 amino acids long. Between the trimmed V and J ends, which lost 4 bases and 4 bases, there was a span of 22 bases. CDR3: CASSPGTTVIGPDTQYF. The CDR3 DNA is TGTGCCAGCAGCCCAGGGACGACCGTAATTGGGCCAGATACGCAGTATTTT. The variable domain in full, with the rest retrieved from reference TRBV5-8 and TRBJ2-3, is EAGVTQSPTHLIKTRGQQATLRCSPISGHTSVYWYQQALGLGLQFLLWYDEGEERNRGNFPPRFSGRQFPNYSSELNVNALELEDSALYLCASSPGTTVIGPDTQYFGPGTRLTVL.

The table lists this clone with a few counts. The gene calls are TRBV7-3 and TRBJ2-2; D possibly corresponds to TRBD2 (6 bases). Trimming stripped 5 bases from V and 6 bases from J, with 16 bases between. The CDR3 loop spans 15 amino acids. Per germline, CDR1 SGHTA and CDR2 FQGTGA. The CDR3 here is CASSPGRTSAGELFF. CDR3 DNA sequence: TGTGCCAGCAGCCCCGGGAGAACTAGTGCCGGGGAGCTGTTTTTT. The full variable domain, its missing parts supplied by reference TRBV7-3 and TRBJ2-2, is GAGVSQTPSNKVTEKGKYVELRCDPISGHTALYWYRQSLGQGPEFLIYFQGTGAADDSGLPNDRFFAVRPEGSVSTLKIQRTERGDSAVYLCASSPGRTSAGELFFGEGSRLTVL.

The chain carries TRBV7-5 and TRBJ1-2. TRBV7-5 is recorded as a pseudogene. This CDR3 contains 11 residues. The chain's CDR3 is CARSLNYGYTF. The CDR3 nucleotides read TGTGCCAGAAGCTTGAACTATGGCTACACCTTC.

The chain couples TRBV25-1 to TRBJ2-1, with TRBD1 identical over 7 bases. The CDR3 is made up of 13 amino acids. Germline assignment: CDR1 MGHDK and CDR2 SYGVNS. Trimming cost V 7 bases and J 5 bases; bases outside gene matches: 5. The CDR3 loop reads CASKRQGDNEQFF. The CDR3 DNA sequence: TGTGCCAGCAAAAGGCAGGGGGACAATGAGCAGTTCTTC.

J is TRBJ2-3 and V is TRBV27; D gene uncertain. The CDR3 consists of 13 residues. The V gene's germline CDR1 is MNHEY and CDR2 SMNVEV (reference sequence). V lost 6 bases, J lost 2 bases, and 9 bases lay in between. The CDR3 loop is CASRKLLTDTQYF. The CDR3 coding sequence is TGTGCCAGCAGAAAGTTGCTCACAGATACGCAGTATTTT.